Shown below are 23 T cell receptor beta chains from a single sample sequenced in a study of blood T cell repertoires in COVID-19. Produced via immunoSEQ multiplex PCR; TCRdb's table is partial and in-frame only. The table lists 100,000 or so clones, roughly 79% of them singletons. Source material: peripheral blood. The receptor set was obtained from a human donor in a cohort sampled during active COVID-19.

This chain links TRBV6-5 with TRBJ1-1; 10 bases align to TRBD1. V trimming: 2 bases; J trimming: 10 bases; junction bases outside the gene matches: 10. CDR1 MNHEY and CDR2 SVGAGI come from the germline V gene. The CDR3 extends over 15 amino acids. CDR3 coding DNA: TGTGCCAGCAGTTACCCGGGACAGGGGATAAAGGGAGCTTTCTTT. Encoded protein: CASSYPGQGIKGAFF.

This sequence joins TRBV27 and TRBJ1-5; tentative D call: TRBD1 (5 bases). The V end lost 2 bases, the J end lost 4 bases, and 6 bases lay between the germline ends. The CDR3 totals 13 residues. Germline CDR1 reads MNHEY; CDR2 reads SMNVEV (reference sequence). CDR3 sequence reads: CASSLAGNQPQHF. CDR3 bases: TGTGCCAGCAGTTTAGCAGGGAATCAGCCCCAGCATTTT.

The CDR3: CASSLTGGNEQFF. CDR3 DNA: TGTGCCAGCAGTTTAACAGGGGGCAATGAGCAGTTCTTC. The chain combines TRBV12-3 or TRBV12-4 with TRBJ2-1, with TRBD1 matching 8 bases. This CDR3 comprises 13 residues. With V trimmed by 2 bases and J by 6 bases, 0 bases remained unmatched.

The rearrangement joins TRBV6-5 to TRBJ2-1, with 11 bases fitting TRBD2. Germline CDR1 MNHEY, CDR2 SVGAGI. Trimming cost V 5 bases and J 2 bases; bases outside gene matches: 2. CDR3 length: 15 amino acids. The CDR3 protein is CASSRSGRAYNEQFF. The CDR3 DNA reads TGTGCCAGCAGTCGTAGCGGGAGGGCCTACAATGAGCAGTTCTTC.

The gene calls are TRBV30 and TRBJ1-3; no definite D call. Germline CDR1 GTSNPN, CDR2 SVGIG (reference sequence). This CDR3 is 15 amino acids long. Trimming took off 3 bases at V and 0 bases at J, with 12 bases between the two ends. The CDR3 is CAWSSKERSGNTIYF. The CDR3 coding sequence is TGTGCCTGGAGCTCTAAAGAACGCTCTGGAAACACCATATATTTT.

This clone appeared a single time. This sequence joins TRBV19 and TRBJ2-5; 9 bases are a match to TRBD1. This CDR3 has 18 amino acids. Germline V gives CDR1 LNHDA, CDR2 SQIVND (reference sequence). J lost 1 base, V lost 3 bases, and 12 bases had no gene match. The CDR3 sequence is CASSIAFPRTGAQETQYF. The CDR3 nucleotides read TGTGCCAGTAGTATCGCATTCCCAAGGACAGGGGCCCAAGAGACCCAGTACTTC.

CDR3 residues: CASSPTLVLQDTQYF. In nucleotides, the CDR3 is TGTGCCAGCAGCCCGACACTAGTTTTGCAAGATACGCAGTATTTT. This sequence joins TRBV7-9 and TRBJ2-3; a possible D gene is TRBD2 (5 bases). The V gene lost 5 bases and the J gene lost 5 bases, with 17 bases spanning the gap. Germline values: CDR1 SEHNR, CDR2 FQNEAQ (reference sequence). The CDR3 runs to 15 residues.

This clone appeared once. J is TRBJ1-5 and V is TRBV12-3 or TRBV12-4; D perhaps matches TRBD1 (5 bases). The CDR3 covers 13 residues. The V end was cut by 6 bases, the J end by 4 bases, with 10 bases between. The CDR3 loop is CASREQDNQPQHF. The CDR3 DNA reads as TGTGCCAGCAGGGAACAGGATAATCAGCCCCAGCATTTT.

V is TRBV6-2 or TRBV6-3 and J is TRBJ1-1; D might be TRBD1 (5 bases). Trimming cost V 4 bases and J 6 bases, with 12 bases left between them. This CDR3 is built from 13 residues. Germline CDR1 reads MNHEY; CDR2 reads SVGEGT. The CDR3 region is CASSSWAGAEAFF. The CDR3 coding sequence is TGTGCCAGCAGTTCTTGGGCGGGGGCTGAAGCTTTCTTT.

This chain connects TRBV5-1 to TRBJ1-2; TRBD1 agrees at 10 bases. This CDR3 spans 17 amino acids. The germline V gene has CDR1 SGHRS and CDR2 YFSETQ. J was trimmed by 6 bases and V by 3 bases; bases with no gene match: 14. The CDR3 loop is CASSSYEATGGGNGYTF. The CDR3, as DNA: TGCGCCAGCAGCTCTTATGAAGCGACAGGGGGCGGCAATGGCTACACCTTC.

The chain combines TRBV4-1 with TRBJ2-3, with D tentatively TRBD1 (6 bases). V lost 4 bases and J 5 bases, leaving 19 bases between the germline ends. CDR3 length: 16 residues. Germline assignment: CDR1 MGHRA and CDR2 YSYEKL. As DNA, the CDR3 is TGCGCCAGCAGCCTTGGTAGGGGGACGGCAGGAGATACGCAGTATTTT. This codes for CASSLGRGTAGDTQYF.

This chain connects TRBV9 to TRBJ2-7, with 10 bases identical to TRBD1. V was pared by 4 bases and J by 10 bases, with 11 bases of the junction left unmatched. Germline V gene sequence: CDR1 SGDLS, CDR2 YYNGEE. This CDR3 is 14 amino acids long. The CDR3 DNA reads as TGTGCCAGCAGCACAACGGGACAGGGGCCCCATCAGTACTTC. Amino acid sequence: CASSTTGQGPHQYF.

J is TRBJ2-2 and V is TRBV15; 9 positions agree with TRBD1. Germline-derived CDR1 and CDR2 are LNHNV and YYDKDF (reference sequence). This CDR3 spans 16 amino acids. V trimming: 3 bases; J trimming: 3 bases; junction bases outside the gene matches: 5. In DNA form, the CDR3 reads TGTGCCACCAGCAGGGGTGACAGGGGGTACACCGGGGAGCTGTTTTTT. Translated: CATSRGDRGYTGELFF. Using reference TRBV15 and TRBJ2-2 for the parts outside the CDR3, the full variable domain is DAMVIQNPRYQVTQFGKPVTLSCSQTLNHNVMYWYQQKSSQAPKLLFHYYDKDFNNEADTPDNFQSRRPNTSFCFLDIRSPGLGDTAMYLCATSRGDRGYTGELFFGEGSRLTVL.

The chain uses TRBV5-6 and TRBJ1-2; 8 bases match TRBD1. Germline V gene data show CDR1 as SGHDT and CDR2 as YYEEEE. With 5 bases clipped from V and 3 bases from J, the junction kept 9 bases outside the gene matches. The CDR3 is made up of 15 amino acids. The CDR3 coding sequence is TGTGCCAGCAGTAAGGGACAGGTGGGAGACTATGGCTACACCTTC. It translates to CASSKGQVGDYGYTF.

The rearrangement links TRBV27 to TRBJ1-5; TRBD1 matches at 10 bases. The V and J ends lost 5 bases and 7 bases, in that order; junction bases with no gene match: 11. Germline CDR1 is MNHEY and CDR2 is SMNVEV (reference sequence). This CDR3 has 16 amino acids. CDR3 in amino acids: CASSPGDRGVGQPQHF. The CDR3 coding sequence is TGTGCCAGCAGTCCGGGGGACAGGGGTGTGGGGCAGCCCCAGCATTTT.

The rearrangement uses TRBV27 and TRBJ2-3; D remains unclear. V gave up 0 bases and J gave up 4 bases, with 11 bases separating them. CDR3 length: 15 amino acids. Germline CDR1 is MNHEY and CDR2 is SMNVEV (reference sequence). The CDR3 coding sequence is TGTGCCAGCAGTTTATCGTCAGGAATCGCAGATACGCAGTATTTT. This translates into CASSLSSGIADTQYF.

V is TRBV19 and J is TRBJ2-1, with TRBD1 identical over 10 bases. CDR3 length: 15 amino acids. The germline V gene encodes CDR1 LNHDA and CDR2 SQIVND (reference sequence). With V trimmed by 6 bases and J by 8 bases, 10 bases remained unmatched. CDR3 residues: CASSKRGTGVHEQFF. CDR3 sequence (DNA): TGTGCCAGTAGCAAGCGGGGGACAGGGGTTCATGAGCAGTTCTTC.

This chain uses TRBV28 with TRBJ2-7; 10 positions match TRBD2. Germline assignment: CDR1 MDHEN and CDR2 SYDVKM. V dropped 4 bases and J dropped 3; count of bases not matched to a gene: 21. The CDR3 has 20 residues. CDR3 sequence (DNA): TGTGCCAGCAGTTCTTGGACCCCCTCCAGCGGGGGGGCCGGGCTCTACGAGCAGTACTTC. Translating it yields CASSSWTPSSGGAGLYEQYF.

This clone was picked up a small number of times. This rearrangement joins TRBV18 to TRBJ2-7; 13 positions match TRBD2. There are 15 residues in the CDR3. The germline V gene encodes CDR1 KGHSH and CDR2 LQKENI. V lost 2 bases and J lost 3; bases outside the gene matches: 1. The CDR3 DNA sequence: TGTGCCAGCTCACCAGGACTAGCGGGAGTCTACGAGCAGTACTTC. Its protein product is CASSPGLAGVYEQYF.

The J gene is TRBJ2-7, the V gene TRBV30; 12 bases map to TRBD1. This CDR3 comprises 14 residues. The trim removed 2 bases at V and 7 bases at J, leaving 6 bases unmatched. Per germline, CDR1 GTSNPN and CDR2 SVGIG (reference sequence). The DNA of the CDR3 is TGTGCCTGGAGTCGGGGACAGGGGGCAGGAGAGCAGTACTTC. As protein: CAWSRGQGAGEQYF.

The chain carries TRBV3-1 (or the pseudogene TRBV3-2) and TRBJ2-5; 8 nucleotides line up with TRBD2. In germline, CDR1 is LGHDT, CDR2 YNNKEL (reference sequence). Germline trimming cut 0 bases from V and 2 bases from J; bases unmatched to any gene: 8. CDR3 length equals 17 residues. The CDR3 spells CASSQDELIAGQETQYF. Written as DNA, the CDR3 is TGTGCCAGCAGCCAAGATGAGTTAATAGCGGGACAAGAGACCCAGTACTTC.

Comments on this clone: The same CDR3 is also encoded by other DNA sequences in this sample. This CDR3 is CASSLTGDTEAFF. The CDR3 bases are TGTGCCAGCTCACTTACAGGGGACACTGAAGCTTTCTTT. The chain carries TRBV18 and TRBJ1-1, with 7 bases that match TRBD1. Germline lookup yields CDR1 KGHSH and CDR2 LQKENI. Germline trimming cut 4 bases from V and 3 bases from J; bases unmatched to any gene: 2. The CDR3 is 13 residues long.

The chain uses TRBV30 and TRBJ1-6; D is unresolved. This CDR3 region has 15 residues. Per germline, CDR1 GTSNPN and CDR2 SVGIG (reference sequence). Trimming pared 2 bases from V and 7 bases from J, leaving 15 bases between. The CDR3 coding sequence is TGTGCCTGGAGTAATACCGGGGTACGAAATTCACCCCTCCACTTT. It is translated as CAWSNTGVRNSPLHF.